The clone carrying this T cell receptor (beta chain) was detected a few times. Its antigen is currently unknown. The data derive from a study of cytomegalovirus exposure and HLA in healthy donors. The CDR3 is 15 amino acids. Germline CDR1 reads SGHTA; CDR2 reads FQGTGA. V lost 3 bases, J lost 0 bases, and 9 bases lay in between. The PCR made use of 60 Vbeta and 13 Jbeta primers. Method: immunoSEQ multiplex PCR; TCRdb's copy keeps in-frame clones and lacks some. This sample has about 94,000 clones, with around 69% found just once. Overall study findings and caveats: Cytomegalovirus-associated status was assigned to about 150 TCR beta chains.

This TCR derives from a man under 40 in good health and CMV-seronegative. The V call is TRBV7-3, the J call TRBJ2-1; D is perhaps TRBD1 (6 bases). Material: PBMCs. The CDR3 here is CASSFSDSSYNEQFF. CDR3 nucleotide sequence: TGTGCCAGCAGCTTTTCGGACAGCTCCTACAATGAGCAGTTCTTC. The full variable domain, completed using reference TRBV7-3 and TRBJ2-1, is GAGVSQTPSNKVTEKGKYVELRCDPISGHTALYWYRQSLGQGPEFLIYFQGTGAADDSGLPNDRFFAVRPEGSVSTLKIQRTERGDSAVYLCASSFSDSSYNEQFFGPGTRLTVL.